This T cell receptor (beta chain) was profiled in a study of identical twins. The V end lost 5 bases, the J end lost 1 base, and 11 bases lay between the germline ends. From germline, CDR1 is DFQATT and CDR2 SNEGSKA (reference sequence). The CDR3 loop spans 13 amino acids. TCRdb reprocessed the 5' RACE reads with MiXCR, giving one entry per CDR3 protein. The sample includes under 900,000 distinct CDR3 sequences, about 18% seen only once; the top ten take around 12%. The sample was also reused in another study, on T cells expressing NK-cell markers. As that report states: CD3+CD56+NKG2C+, CD3+CD56+NKG2C- and CD3+CD56-NKG2C+ T cells, once sorted, supplied the TCR beta repertoires. Expanded NKG2C+ T cell clones had unclear HCMV specificity.

This clonotype originated in a woman aged 18-30 years in good health. The chain recombines TRBV20-1 with TRBJ1-1, with TRBD1 as a possible D gene (6 bases). Specimen: PBMCs. In DNA form, the CDR3 reads TGCAGTGCTGCCGGGGGGGCGAACACTGAAGCTTTCTTT. This translates into CSAAGGANTEAFF.